This T cell receptor beta chain was found in a study of post-analysis software for immune sequencing data. Study context: Clinical courses comprised relapsing-remitting, secondary progressive and progressive-relapsing multiple sclerosis.

Regarding the study as a whole: When patients were compared with controls, a handful of TRBV segments were more frequent, TRBV5-6, TRBV5-1 and TRBV20-1 among them.

Remarks on this clonotype: What it binds is unknown.

The TCR beta cDNA libraries carried unique molecular identifiers. There were 1 to 10 million T cells, and 450,000 to 550,000 cDNA molecules came from them. TCRdb fed the PCR reads into MiXCR, producing one record per CDR3 protein. The sample records hundreds of thousands of distinct CDR3 sequences, more than 50% being singletons. The CDR3 is 14 amino acids. Looked up from germline, CDR1 is MNHEY and CDR2 is SMNVEV (reference sequence). The V and J ends lost 3 bases and 10 bases respectively, with 13 bases between them. This clonotype was sampled from a girl aged 2-15 years with multiple sclerosis. Sequencing was performed on blood. The chain recombines TRBV27 with TRBJ1-6; tentatively, D is TRBD1 (5 bases). CDR3 bases: TGTGCCAGCAGTTTGGGCAGGGACCCCTCACCCCTCCACTTT. Translation: CASSLGRDPSPLHF.